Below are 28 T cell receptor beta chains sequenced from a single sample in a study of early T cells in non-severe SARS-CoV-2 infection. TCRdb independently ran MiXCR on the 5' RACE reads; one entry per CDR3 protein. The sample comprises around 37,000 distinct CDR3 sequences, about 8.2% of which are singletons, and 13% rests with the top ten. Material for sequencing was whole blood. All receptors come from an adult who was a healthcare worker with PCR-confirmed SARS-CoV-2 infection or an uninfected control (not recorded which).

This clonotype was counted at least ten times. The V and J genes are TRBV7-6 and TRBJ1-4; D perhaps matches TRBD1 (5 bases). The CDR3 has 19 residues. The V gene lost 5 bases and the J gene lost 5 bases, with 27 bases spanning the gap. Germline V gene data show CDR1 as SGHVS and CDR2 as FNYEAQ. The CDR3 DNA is TGTGCCAGCAGCCCGAGGGGATCGGCCTACTCCGGAGGAAATGAAAAACTGTTTTTT. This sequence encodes CASSPRGSAYSGGNEKLFF. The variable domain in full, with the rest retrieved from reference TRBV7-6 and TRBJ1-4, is GAGVSQSPRYKVTKRGQDVALRCDPISGHVSLYWYRQALGQGPEFLTYFNYEAQQDKSGLPNDRFSAERPEGSISTLTIQRTEQRDSAMYRCASSPRGSAYSGGNEKLFFGSGTQLSVL.

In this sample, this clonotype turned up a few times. The CDR3 sequence: CASSVGGLNTGELFF. CDR3 DNA: TGTGCCAGCAGCGTAGGGGGGCTGAACACCGGGGAGCTGTTTTTT. V is TRBV9 and J is TRBJ2-2; the D gene is possibly TRBD1 (6 bases). V lost 0 bases and J lost 1, with 7 bases in between. Germline V gives CDR1 SGDLS, CDR2 YYNGEE. CDR3 length: 15 amino acids.

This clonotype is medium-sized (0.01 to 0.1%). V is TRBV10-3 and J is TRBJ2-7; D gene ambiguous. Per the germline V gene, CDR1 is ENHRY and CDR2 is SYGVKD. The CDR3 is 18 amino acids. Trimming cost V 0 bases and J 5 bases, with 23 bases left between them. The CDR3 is CAISESFNDAPSHHEQYF. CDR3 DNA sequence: TGTGCCATCAGTGAGTCCTTTAACGATGCCCCTTCTCATCACGAGCAGTACTTC.

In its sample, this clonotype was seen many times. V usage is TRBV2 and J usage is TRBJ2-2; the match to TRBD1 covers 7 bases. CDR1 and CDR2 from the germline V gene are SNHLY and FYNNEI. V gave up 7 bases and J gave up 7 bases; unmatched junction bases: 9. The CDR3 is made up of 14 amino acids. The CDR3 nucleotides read TGTGCCAGCACAGGGGGTGACAACTACGGGGAGCTGTTTTTT. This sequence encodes CASTGGDNYGELFF.

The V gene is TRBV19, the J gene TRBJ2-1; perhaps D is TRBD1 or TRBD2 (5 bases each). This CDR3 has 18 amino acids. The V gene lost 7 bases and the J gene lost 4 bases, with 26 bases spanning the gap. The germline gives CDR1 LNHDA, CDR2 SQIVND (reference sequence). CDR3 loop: CASIGQGSRVSPYNEQFF. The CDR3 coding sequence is TGTGCCAGTATCGGGCAGGGATCGCGGGTCTCCCCTTACAATGAGCAGTTCTTC.

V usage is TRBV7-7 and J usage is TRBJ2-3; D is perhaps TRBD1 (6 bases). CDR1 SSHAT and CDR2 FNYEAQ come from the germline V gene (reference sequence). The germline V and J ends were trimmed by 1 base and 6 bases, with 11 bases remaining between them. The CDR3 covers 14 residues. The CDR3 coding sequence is TGTGCCAGCAGCTTAGGCGCGAGGGGGGATACGCAGTATTTT. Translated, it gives CASSLGARGDTQYF.

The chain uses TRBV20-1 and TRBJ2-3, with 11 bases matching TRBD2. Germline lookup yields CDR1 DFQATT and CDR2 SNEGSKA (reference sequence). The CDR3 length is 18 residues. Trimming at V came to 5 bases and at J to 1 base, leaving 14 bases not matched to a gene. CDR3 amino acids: CSAGGGTSGGAGTDTQYF. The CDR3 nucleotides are TGCAGTGCTGGCGGGGGGACTAGCGGAGGGGCCGGCACAGATACGCAGTATTTT.

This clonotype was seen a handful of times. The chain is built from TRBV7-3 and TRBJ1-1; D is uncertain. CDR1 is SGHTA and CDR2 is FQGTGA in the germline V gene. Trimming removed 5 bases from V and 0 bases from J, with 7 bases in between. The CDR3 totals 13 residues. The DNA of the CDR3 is TGTGCCAGCAGCGTGGGGATGAACACTGAAGCTTTCTTT. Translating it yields CASSVGMNTEAFF.

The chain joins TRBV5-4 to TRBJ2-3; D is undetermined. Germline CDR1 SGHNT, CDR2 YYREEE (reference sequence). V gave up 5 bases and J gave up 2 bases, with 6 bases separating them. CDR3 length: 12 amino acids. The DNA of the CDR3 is TGTGCCAGCAGAAAAGCCACAGATACGCAGTATTTT. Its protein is CASRKATDTQYF.

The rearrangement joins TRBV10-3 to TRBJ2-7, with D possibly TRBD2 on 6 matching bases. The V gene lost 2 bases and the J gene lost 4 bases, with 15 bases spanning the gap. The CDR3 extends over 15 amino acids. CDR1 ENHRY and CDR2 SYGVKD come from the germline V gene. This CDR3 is CAISEVGSSRYEQYF. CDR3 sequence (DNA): TGTGCCATCAGTGAGGTCGGGAGTAGTAGATACGAGCAGTACTTC.

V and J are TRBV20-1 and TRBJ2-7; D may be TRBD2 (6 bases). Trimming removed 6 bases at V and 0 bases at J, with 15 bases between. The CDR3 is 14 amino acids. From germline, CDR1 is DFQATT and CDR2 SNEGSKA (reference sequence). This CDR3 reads CSAPLGGSSYEQYF. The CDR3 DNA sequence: TGCAGTGCACCCCTAGGAGGGAGCTCCTACGAGCAGTACTTC.

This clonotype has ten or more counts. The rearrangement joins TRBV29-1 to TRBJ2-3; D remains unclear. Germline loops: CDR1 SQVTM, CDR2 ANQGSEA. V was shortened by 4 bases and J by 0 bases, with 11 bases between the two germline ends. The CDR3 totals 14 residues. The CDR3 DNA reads TGCAGCGTTGGTCCCGGGTCAAGCACAGATACGCAGTATTTT. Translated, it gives CSVGPGSSTDTQYF.

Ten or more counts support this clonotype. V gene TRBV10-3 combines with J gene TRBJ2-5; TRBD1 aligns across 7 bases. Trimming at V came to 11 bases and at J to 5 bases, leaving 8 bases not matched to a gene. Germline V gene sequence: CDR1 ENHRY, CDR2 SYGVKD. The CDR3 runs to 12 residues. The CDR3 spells CASRGLLETQYF. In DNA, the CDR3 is TGTGCCTCAAGGGGGCTCCTGGAGACCCAGTACTTC.

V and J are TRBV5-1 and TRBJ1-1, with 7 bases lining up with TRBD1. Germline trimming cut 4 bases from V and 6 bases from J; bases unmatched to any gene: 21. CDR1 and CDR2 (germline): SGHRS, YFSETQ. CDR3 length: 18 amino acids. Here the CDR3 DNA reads TGCGCCAGCAGCAAACGCGAAGGGGGCAGGAACCCTTGGGCTGAAGCTTTCTTT. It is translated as CASSKREGGRNPWAEAFF. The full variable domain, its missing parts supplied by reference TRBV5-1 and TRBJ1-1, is KAGVTQTPRYLIKTRGQQVTLSCSPISGHRSVSWYQQTPGQGLQFLFEYFSETQRNKGNFPGRFSGRQFSNSRSEMNVSTLELGDSALYLCASSKREGGRNPWAEAFFGQGTRLTVV.

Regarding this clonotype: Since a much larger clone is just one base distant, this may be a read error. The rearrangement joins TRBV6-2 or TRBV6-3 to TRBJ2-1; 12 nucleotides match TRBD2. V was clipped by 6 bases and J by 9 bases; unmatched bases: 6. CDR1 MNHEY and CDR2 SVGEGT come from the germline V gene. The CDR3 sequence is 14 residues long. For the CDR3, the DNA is TGTGCCAGCAGAGCTAGCGGGGGGGACCCTGAGCAGTTCTTC. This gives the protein CASRASGGDPEQFF.

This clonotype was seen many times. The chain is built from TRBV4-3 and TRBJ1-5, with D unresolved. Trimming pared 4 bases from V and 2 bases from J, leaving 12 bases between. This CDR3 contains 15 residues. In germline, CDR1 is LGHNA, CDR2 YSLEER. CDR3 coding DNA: TGCGCCAGCAGCCCGTCGGTTCTAGGCAATCAGCCCCAGCATTTT. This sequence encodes CASSPSVLGNQPQHF.

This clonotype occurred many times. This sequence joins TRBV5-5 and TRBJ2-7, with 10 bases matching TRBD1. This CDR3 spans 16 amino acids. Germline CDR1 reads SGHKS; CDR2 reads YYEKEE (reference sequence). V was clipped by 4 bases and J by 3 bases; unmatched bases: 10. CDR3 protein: CASSPLIGTGVYEQYF. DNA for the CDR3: TGTGCCAGCAGCCCTTTGATCGGGACAGGGGTCTACGAGCAGTACTTC.

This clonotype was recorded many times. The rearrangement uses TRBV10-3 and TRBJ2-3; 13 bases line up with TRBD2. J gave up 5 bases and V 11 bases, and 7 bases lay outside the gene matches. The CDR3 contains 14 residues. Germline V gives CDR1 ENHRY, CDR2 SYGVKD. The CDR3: CALSRLAGGDTQYF. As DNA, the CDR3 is TGTGCCCTTTCCAGACTAGCGGGGGGAGATACGCAGTATTTT.

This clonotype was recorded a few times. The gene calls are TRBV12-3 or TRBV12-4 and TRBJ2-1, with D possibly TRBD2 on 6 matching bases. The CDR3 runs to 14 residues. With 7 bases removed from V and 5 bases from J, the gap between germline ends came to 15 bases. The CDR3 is CASTIGGRHNEQFF. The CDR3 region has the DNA TGTGCCAGCACCATCGGAGGGCGCCACAATGAGCAGTTCTTC.

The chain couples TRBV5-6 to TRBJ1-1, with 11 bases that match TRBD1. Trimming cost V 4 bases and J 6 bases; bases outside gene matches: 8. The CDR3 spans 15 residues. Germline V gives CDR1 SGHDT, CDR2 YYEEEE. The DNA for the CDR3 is TGTGCCAGCAGCGGAGGACAGGGGGCTGTCGCTGAAGCTTTCTTT. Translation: CASSGGQGAVAEAFF.

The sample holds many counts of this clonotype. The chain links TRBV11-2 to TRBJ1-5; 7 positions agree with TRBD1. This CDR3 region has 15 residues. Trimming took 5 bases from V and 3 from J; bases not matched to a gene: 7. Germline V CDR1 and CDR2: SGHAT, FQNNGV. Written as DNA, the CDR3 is TGTGCCAGCAGCCTGGGAACAGGGGACAATCAGCCCCAGCATTTT. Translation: CASSLGTGDNQPQHF.

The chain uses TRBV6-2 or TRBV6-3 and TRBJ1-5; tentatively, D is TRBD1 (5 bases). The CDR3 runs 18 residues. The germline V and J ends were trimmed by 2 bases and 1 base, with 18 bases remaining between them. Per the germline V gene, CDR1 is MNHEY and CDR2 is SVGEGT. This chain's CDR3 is CASSYATGGHFSNQPQHF. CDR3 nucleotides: TGTGCCAGCAGTTACGCCACCGGGGGTCATTTCAGCAATCAGCCCCAGCATTTT.

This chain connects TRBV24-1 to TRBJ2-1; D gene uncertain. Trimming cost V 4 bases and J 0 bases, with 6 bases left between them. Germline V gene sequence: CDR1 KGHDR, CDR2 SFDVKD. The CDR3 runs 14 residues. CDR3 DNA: TGTGCCACCAGTGAAACGAGCTCCTACAATGAGCAGTTCTTC. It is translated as CATSETSSYNEQFF.

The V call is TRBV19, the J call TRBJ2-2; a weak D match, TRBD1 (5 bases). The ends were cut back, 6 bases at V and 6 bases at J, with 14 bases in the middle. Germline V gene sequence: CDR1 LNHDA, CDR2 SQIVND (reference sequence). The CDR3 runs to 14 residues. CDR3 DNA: TGTGCCAGTAGGATCCAGGGTGAATCCGGGGAGCTGTTTTTT. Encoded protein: CASRIQGESGELFF.

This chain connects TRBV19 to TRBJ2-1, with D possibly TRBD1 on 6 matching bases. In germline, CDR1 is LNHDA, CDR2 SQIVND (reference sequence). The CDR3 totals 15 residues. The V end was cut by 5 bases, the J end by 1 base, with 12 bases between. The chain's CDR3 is CASSATGVSYNEQFF. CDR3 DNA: TGTGCCAGTAGTGCGACAGGCGTTTCCTACAATGAGCAGTTCTTC.

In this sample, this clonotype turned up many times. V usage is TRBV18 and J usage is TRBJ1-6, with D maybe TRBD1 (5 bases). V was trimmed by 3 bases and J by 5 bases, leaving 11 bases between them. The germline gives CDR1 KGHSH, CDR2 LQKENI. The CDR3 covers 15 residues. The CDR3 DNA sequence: TGTGCCAGCTCACCCGGGGCGGCAAATAATTCACCCCTCCACTTT. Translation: CASSPGAANNSPLHF. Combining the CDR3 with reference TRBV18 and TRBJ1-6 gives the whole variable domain NAGVMQNPRHLVRRRGQEARLRCSPMKGHSHVYWYRQLPEEGLKFMVYLQKENIIDESGMPKERFSAEFPKEGPSILRIQQVVRGDSAAYFCASSPGAANNSPLHFGNGTRLTVT.

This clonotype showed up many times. The CDR3 nucleotides read TGTGCTAGTGGACAACCCCGCGGACAGACATATGGCTACACCTTC. This translates into CASGQPRGQTYGYTF. The chain links TRBV12-5 to TRBJ1-2, with D maybe TRBD1 (6 bases). CDR1 LGHNT and CDR2 FRNRAP come from the germline V gene. The length of the CDR3 is 15 residues. V lost 6 bases and J 5 bases, leaving 19 bases between the germline ends.

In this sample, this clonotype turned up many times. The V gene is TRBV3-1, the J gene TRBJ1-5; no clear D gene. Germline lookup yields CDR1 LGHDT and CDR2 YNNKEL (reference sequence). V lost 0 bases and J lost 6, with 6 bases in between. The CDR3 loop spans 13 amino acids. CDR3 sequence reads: CASSQDLGQPQHF. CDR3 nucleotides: TGTGCCAGCAGCCAAGATTTGGGTCAGCCCCAGCATTTT.